The 11 T cell receptor beta chains in this list originate from one sample, sequenced in a study of CD8 T cells in ankylosing spondylitis. TCRdb recomputed calls from the 5' RACE reads with MiXCR, one row per CDR3 protein. The table records 250,000 to 350,000 distinct CDR3 sequences, approximately 20% of them present only once. Sequenced: blood, either unsorted or a sorted T cell fraction (not recorded which). The receptors come from a male donor with ankylosing spondylitis or in good health (not recorded which).

The chain links TRBV20-1 to TRBJ2-7, with 10 bases aligning to TRBD2. CDR1 and CDR2 (germline): DFQATT, SNEGSKA (reference sequence). This CDR3 contains 18 residues. Germline trimming cut 8 bases from V and 1 base from J; bases unmatched to any gene: 20. The DNA for the CDR3 is TGCAGTTTCTGGGGCCGGGCTGGGGCTAGCGGGAGTTCCTACGAGCAGTACGTC. Amino acid sequence: CSFWGRAGASGSSYEQYV.

The V and J genes are TRBV5-7 and TRBJ1-6; D might be TRBD1 (6 bases). TRBV5-7 is recorded as an ORF, its role being uncertain. V shed 10 bases and J shed 5 bases, with 16 bases lying between them. The CDR3 spans 14 residues. The CDR3 sequence is CAWSIGQHNSPLHF. The CDR3 DNA reads as TGTGCCTGGAGTATCGGACAGCATAATTCACCCCTCCACTTT.

V usage is TRBV5-8 and J usage is TRBJ2-3; 8 bases align to TRBD1. Trimming at V came to 4 bases and at J to 2 bases, leaving 6 bases not matched to a gene. The CDR3 contains 15 residues. Germline values: CDR1 SGHTS, CDR2 YDEGEE. The DNA of the CDR3 is TGTGCCAGCAGCCCCTGGGACAGGACCACAGATACGCAGTATTTT. It is translated as CASSPWDRTTDTQYF.

There are a few counts of this clonotype. V is TRBV20-1 and J is TRBJ1-1; possibly TRBD1 for D (5 bases). Looked up from germline, CDR1 is DFQATT and CDR2 is SNEGSKA (reference sequence). This CDR3 has 14 amino acids. Trimming stripped 6 bases from V and 0 bases from J, with 14 bases between. The CDR3 bases are TGCAGTGCCGACGGGGGGGGTATGAACACTGAAGCTTTCTTT. The encoded protein is CSADGGGMNTEAFF.

The V call is TRBV25-1, the J call TRBJ1-2; D uncertain. The CDR3 is made up of 13 amino acids. CDR1 and CDR2 (germline): MGHDK, SYGVNS. The germline V and J ends were trimmed by 8 bases and 8 bases, with 18 bases remaining between them. CDR3 nucleotides: TGTGCCAGCTCTAATTCGGGGTCGGAAGGCTACACCTTC. This sequence encodes CASSNSGSEGYTF.

This clonotype occurred a few times. The rearrangement links TRBV6-1 to TRBJ1-5; D call uncertain. CDR1 is MNHNS and CDR2 is SASEGT in the germline V gene. The V end was cut by 6 bases, the J end by 2 bases, with 14 bases between. The length of the CDR3 is 15 residues. The CDR3 here is CASSDGLWGNQPQHF. CDR3 coding DNA: TGTGCCAGCAGCGACGGCCTATGGGGCAATCAGCCCCAGCATTTT.

This clonotype has only a few counts. The chain has TRBV12-3 or TRBV12-4 and TRBJ2-7, with 11 bases fitting TRBD2. V gave up 5 bases and J gave up 6 bases; unmatched junction bases: 9. There are 15 residues in the CDR3. In DNA, the CDR3 is TGTGCCAGCAGTCTAACTAGCGGGGGTGTCAGCGAGCAGTACGTC. It specifies CASSLTSGGVSEQYV.

V is TRBV12-3 or TRBV12-4 and J is TRBJ1-1; 9 positions agree with TRBD1. This CDR3 is built from 14 residues. J lost 4 bases, V lost 6 bases, and 6 bases had no gene match. For the CDR3, the DNA is TGTGCCAGCAGCCAAAAGACAGGGGGCACTGAAGCTTTCTTT. Residues: CASSQKTGGTEAFF.

This clonotype was detected only a few times. This chain links TRBV9 with TRBJ1-6, with D possibly matching TRBD1 (5 bases). There are 16 residues in the CDR3. V was cut by 3 bases and J by 6 bases, with 16 bases left in between. Germline assignment: CDR1 SGDLS and CDR2 YYNGEE. The CDR3 loop reads CASSEEGSPINSPLHF. The DNA of the CDR3 is TGTGCCAGCAGCGAGGAGGGGTCTCCGATTAATTCACCCCTCCACTTT. Full variable domain (outside the CDR3, taken from reference TRBV9 and TRBJ1-6): DSGVTQTPKHLITATGQRVTLRCSPRSGDLSVYWYQQSLDQGLQFLIQYYNGEERAKGNILERFSAQQFPDLHSELNLSSLELGDSALYFCASSEEGSPINSPLHFGNGTRLTVT.

This clonotype was seen a handful of times. This rearrangement joins TRBV5-1 to TRBJ1-1; 7 bases line up with TRBD1. The ends lost 1 base at V and 4 bases at J; junction bases unmatched: 10. Germline CDR1 SGHRS, CDR2 YFSETQ. There are 16 residues in the CDR3. The CDR3 sequence is CASSLSSLQGITEAFF. Written as DNA, the CDR3 is TGCGCCAGCAGCTTGTCGTCGCTACAGGGGATCACTGAAGCTTTCTTT. Variable domain in full (rest from reference TRBV5-1 and TRBJ1-1): KAGVTQTPRYLIKTRGQQVTLSCSPISGHRSVSWYQQTPGQGLQFLFEYFSETQRNKGNFPGRFSGRQFSNSRSEMNVSTLELGDSALYLCASSLSSLQGITEAFFGQGTRLTVV.

This clonotype has at least ten counts. This chain connects TRBV20-1 to TRBJ2-1; unclear D gene. Germline V gene sequence: CDR1 DFQATT, CDR2 SNEGSKA (reference sequence). With 4 bases removed from V and 0 bases from J, the gap between germline ends came to 10 bases. The length of the CDR3 is 14 residues. The CDR3 nucleotides read TGCAGTGCTACCTATATAAGCTCCTACAATGAGCAGTTCTTC. Residues: CSATYISSYNEQFF.